Below are 11 T cell receptor beta chains sequenced from a single sample in a study of OX40 agonist ivuxolimab in advanced cancers. Sequencing was performed with immunoSEQ multiplex PCR; in TCRdb, only in-frame clones are kept and a portion is missing. The sample has 65,000 to 75,000 clones; around 86% are singletons. Sequencing used CD4+ or CD8+ T cells sorted from blood, obtained in a trial of the OX40 agonist ivuxolimab. These TCRs come from an adult with an advanced solid tumor such as melanoma, head and neck, liver or kidney cancer.

This clone was seen a single time. The rearrangement joins TRBV18 to TRBJ2-1; D unresolved. V lost 0 bases, J lost 8 bases, and 8 bases lay in between. This CDR3 comprises 13 residues. Germline CDR1 is KGHSH and CDR2 is LQKENI. The CDR3 nucleotides read TGTGCCAGCTCACCACCGAATTATGATGAGCAGTTCTTC. It translates to CASSPPNYDEQFF.

This chain joins TRBV7-9 and TRBJ2-1, with 10 bases aligning to TRBD1. The CDR3 consists of 15 residues. The J segment lost 7 bases and the V segment lost 5 bases, leaving 8 bases of the junction unmatched. Germline V CDR1 and CDR2: SEHNR, FQNEAQ (reference sequence). The DNA for the CDR3 is TGTGCCAGCAGCAAGGGACAGGGGCTATGGAATGAGCAGTTCTTC. This codes for CASSKGQGLWNEQFF.

The V call is TRBV2, the J call TRBJ2-7; 8 bases agree with TRBD1. The ends lost 1 base at V and 3 bases at J; junction bases unmatched: 8. The CDR3 is 16 residues long. Germline CDR1 SNHLY, CDR2 FYNNEI. The CDR3 sequence: CASSEGEQGAGYEQYF. Here the CDR3 DNA reads TGTGCCAGCAGTGAAGGGGAGCAGGGGGCTGGCTACGAGCAGTACTTC.

The rearrangement uses TRBV7-3 and TRBJ1-2; TRBD1 matches 8 bases. The CDR3 consists of 17 residues. CDR1 and CDR2 (germline): SGHTA, FQGTGA. The J segment lost 0 bases and the V segment lost 5 bases, leaving 11 bases of the junction unmatched. The CDR3 region has the DNA TGTGCCAGCAGCGTAAAGGACAGGGAGCATTCTAACTATGGCTACACCTTC. This sequence encodes CASSVKDREHSNYGYTF. The full variable domain, in which reference TRBV7-3 and TRBJ1-2 provide the parts outside the CDR3, is GAGVSQTPSNKVTEKGKYVELRCDPISGHTALYWYRQSLGQGPEFLIYFQGTGAADDSGLPNDRFFAVRPEGSVSTLKIQRTERGDSAVYLCASSVKDREHSNYGYTFGSGTRLTVV.

The gene calls are TRBV27 and TRBJ2-2; TRBD2 matches 7 bases. V was pared by 2 bases and J by 5 bases, with 14 bases of the junction left unmatched. This CDR3 is built from 18 residues. Germline V lookup: CDR1 MNHEY, CDR2 SMNVEV (reference sequence). The CDR3 spells CASSLIESPGLRTGELFF. CDR3 nucleotide sequence: TGTGCCAGCAGTTTAATCGAGTCGCCGGGACTAAGAACCGGGGAGCTGTTTTTT.

The chain has TRBV5-1 and TRBJ2-3; TRBD2 aligns across 9 bases. Germline CDR1 SGHRS, CDR2 YFSETQ. This CDR3 comprises 15 residues. V trimming: 0 bases; J trimming: 1 base; junction bases outside the gene matches: 0. The CDR3 bases are TGCGCCAGCAGCTTGGGGACTAGCGGCACAGATACGCAGTATTTT. This sequence encodes CASSLGTSGTDTQYF.

The V call is TRBV28, the J call TRBJ1-3, with 7 bases lining up with TRBD1. The germline V gene has CDR1 MDHEN and CDR2 SYDVKM. The ends lost 6 bases at V and 1 base at J; junction bases unmatched: 6. The CDR3 runs 15 residues. CDR3 sequence: CASRKTGSSGNTIYF. CDR3 sequence (DNA): TGTGCCAGCAGGAAGACAGGGTCTTCTGGAAACACCATATATTTT.

The rearrangement links TRBV9 to TRBJ2-3, with 11 bases lining up with TRBD2. V gave up 2 bases and J gave up 0 bases; unmatched junction bases: 2. The germline gives CDR1 SGDLS, CDR2 YYNGEE. The CDR3 contains 16 residues. This CDR3 is CASSVTSGTSTDTQYF. In DNA, the CDR3 is TGTGCCAGCAGCGTGACTAGCGGGACAAGCACAGATACGCAGTATTTT.

This chain joins TRBV9 and TRBJ2-5, with TRBD1 matching over 10 bases. TRBJ2-7 matches the DNA end more closely, so the J call is doubtful. The CDR3 length is 15 residues. The V gene's germline CDR1 is SGDLS and CDR2 YYNGEE. This CDR3 reads CASSPSGTGAYEQYF. As DNA, the CDR3 is TGTGCCAGCAGCCCCTCCGGGACAGGGGCCTACGAGCAGTACTTC.

The chain uses TRBV19 and TRBJ1-1; unclear D gene. CDR3 size: 14 residues. Germline V gene sequence: CDR1 LNHDA, CDR2 SQIVND (reference sequence). The germline V and J ends were trimmed by 5 bases and 1 base, with 11 bases remaining between them. CDR3 region: CASSSLSTNTEAFF. DNA of the CDR3: TGTGCCAGTAGTTCTCTATCAACGAACACTGAAGCTTTCTTT.

The CDR3 region is CASTDADTGRIYSNQPQHF. Written as DNA, the CDR3 is TGTGCCAGTACCGATGCCGATACAGGGCGGATATATAGCAATCAGCCCCAGCATTTT. The chain uses TRBV19 and TRBJ1-5; TRBD1 might be the D (6 bases). Germline V gene sequence: CDR1 LNHDA, CDR2 SQIVND (reference sequence). The CDR3 contains 19 residues. V lost 7 bases to trimming and J lost 0 bases, with 25 bases between them.